The 3 T cell receptor beta chains below all came from one sample that was sequenced in a study of T cells in Graves' hyperthyroidism and ophthalmopathy. RNA transcripts were the template for amplifying TCR beta CDR3 regions. First-round RT-PCR with HTBI primers amplified the TCR CDR3 region. One entry per CDR3 protein results from TCRdb running MiXCR on the multiplex PCR reads. The repertoire includes fewer than 500,000 distinct CDR3 sequences, roughly 13% of them detected once, and less than 25% sits in the top ten. Sequenced input: blood. Source of these receptors: a man younger than 40 with Graves' hyperthyroidism that later progressed to Graves' ophthalmopathy.

CDR3 amino acids: CAWVPGWSSGNTIYF. The CDR3 DNA reads as TGTGCCTGGGTCCCGGGGTGGAGCTCTGGAAACACCATATATTTT. The chain employs TRBV30 and TRBJ1-3; D not resolved. This CDR3 comprises 15 residues. Germline values: CDR1 GTSNPN, CDR2 SVGIG (reference sequence). Deletions cut 5 bases from V and 0 bases from J, with 14 bases between.

This clonotype was seen once. The chain employs TRBV6-2 or TRBV6-3 and TRBJ1-2; tentative D call: TRBD1 (5 bases). V shed 2 bases and J shed 3 bases, with 13 bases lying between them. CDR3 length: 15 residues. Per the germline V gene, CDR1 is MNHEY and CDR2 is SVGEGT. CDR3 nucleotide sequence: TGTGCCAGCAGTTACCGCGAGGGGAGTGACTATGGCTACACCTTC. Translated, it gives CASSYREGSDYGYTF.

CDR3 sequence: CASSRLRSYEQYF. CDR3 sequence (DNA): TGTGCCAGCAGCAGACTACGTTCCTACGAGCAGTACTTC. The chain employs TRBV4-2 and TRBJ2-7; weak D call: TRBD2 (5 bases). The CDR3 is 13 amino acids. CDR1 and CDR2 (germline): LGHNA, YNFKEQ. The ends were cut back, 5 bases at V and 1 base at J, with 9 bases in the middle.